This T cell receptor beta chain was recovered during a study of beta chain features in type 1 diabetes. Study information: Sorted cells numbering some 110,000,000 were examined across all samples. Notes on the study in general: Moderate yet significant TCRB CDR3 shortening was seen in Type 1 diabetes patients in all four CD4+ subsets. Individuals with type 1 diabetes displayed fewer insertions and more deletions at VDJ junctions. Naive, central memory and Treg TCRB repertoires appeared more alike in patients than in healthy donors.

A word on this clone: Antigen: not known.

This CDR3 spans 15 amino acids. CDR1 is SEHNR and CDR2 is FQNEAQ in the germline V gene (reference sequence). The V end lost 5 bases, the J end lost 4 bases, and 17 bases lay between the germline ends. Sequenced material consisted of expressed TCRB transcripts (all of the isolated RNA was reverse transcribed). For naive, central memory and regulatory T cell samples, reads averaged about 3.7 million. Assay: immunoSEQ multiplex PCR; the TCRdb copy retains only in-frame clones and omits some. The sample consists of about 160,000 clones, roughly 60% of them appearing once. The sequence was collected from a man aged 25 to 40 with type 1 diabetes. The sample taken for sequencing was naive CD4+ T cells from blood. The chain couples TRBV7-9 to TRBJ1-1; no definite D call. DNA of the CDR3: TGTGCCAGCAGCCCCCCTCCTTTGGGAGGCACTGAAGCTTTCTTT. Protein sequence: CASSPPPLGGTEAFF.